This TCR beta chain was obtained from a study of vaccination and CD4 T cells after COVID-19. Treatment specified: roughly ten-day PBMC culture with coronavirus spike peptide pools or control peptides (ViraFEST assay). ViraFEST relied on peptide pools to expand antigen-specific T cells; the TCRs were sequenced afterward. V lost 9 bases to trimming and J lost 9 bases, with 14 bases between them. The germline CDR1 and CDR2 sequences are KGHDR and SFDVKD. This CDR3 region has 12 residues. Regarding this clonotype: Its target is unknown.

Researchers used the Oncomine TCR Beta short-read assay to sequence DNA from cultured CD4+ T cells. From CD4+ T cells that had been cultured, genomic DNA was extracted. TCRdb reanalysed the PCR reads using MiXCR and keeps one entry per CDR3 protein. The sample consists of 13,000 to 15,000 distinct CDR3 sequences, 25% to 35% of them appearing once. Study-wide findings and caveats: A nonsignificant median increase from approximately 21 to 40 SARS-CoV-2-reactive clonotypes was observed.

The sample comprised cultured CD4+ T cells from blood. This chain connects TRBV24-1 to TRBJ2-1; unclear D gene. The sequence was obtained from a human donor with COVID-19. The DNA of the CDR3 is TGTGCCACCGGAGTAAGCGCCGGTGAGCAGTTCTTC. Encoded protein: CATGVSAGEQFF.